The entry that follows covers one T cell receptor (beta chain) sequence. What it recognizes is unknown. This sample was included in a study of regulatory T cells in long-lasting Graves disease. Study as a whole: Freshly diagnosed Graves' patients had used antithyroid drugs for under 3 months. Overall study findings and caveats: TCR diversity in persistent Graves' patients was below that of newly diagnosed ones. Accuracy was perhaps lowered by the small sample size.

Time point meaning: newly diagnosed GD, antithyroid drugs for less than 3 months. After RNA was extracted from PBMCs, the TCR library was made from it. The CDR3 extends over 15 amino acids. CDR1 LNHDA and CDR2 SQIVND come from the germline V gene (reference sequence). V gave up 5 bases and J gave up 0 bases, with 13 bases separating them. CDR3 regions were amplified by Arm-PCR using iRepertoire HTBI primers to build TCR beta libraries. Under the authors' procedure: Identification of gene segments yielded more than 60 TRBV and about 14 TRBJ across samples. One entry per CDR3 protein, called by TCRdb with MiXCR from the multiplex PCR reads. The V and J calls were not made by the authors but by TCRdb's processing. Seen here are under 300,000 distinct CDR3 sequences, roughly 18% observed once, and the top ten hold around 20%.

The receptor comes from a female donor with Graves disease. Material: peripheral blood mononuclear cells (PBMCs), obtained at new diagnosis, from a patient treated with antithyroid drugs. The rearrangement joins TRBV19 to TRBJ1-2; no clear D. The CDR3 spells CASSPWTEPNYGYTF. CDR3 coding DNA: TGTGCCAGTAGTCCGTGGACGGAACCTAACTATGGCTACACCTTC.